A single sample gave rise to the 17 T cell receptor beta chains below, sequenced in a study of blood T cell repertoires in COVID-19. Here immunoSEQ multiplex PCR was the method, and the copy in TCRdb shows in-frame clones only, minus some. The repertoire holds over 400,000 clones, with roughly 85% as singletons. The sample was peripheral blood. The source is a human donor in a cohort sampled during active COVID-19.

The gene calls are TRBV19 and TRBJ1-1, with a tentative D call TRBD1 (5 bases). Trimming removed 5 bases from V and 3 bases from J, with 10 bases in between. This CDR3 is 13 amino acids long. CDR1 LNHDA and CDR2 SQIVND come from the germline V gene (reference sequence). CDR3 loop: CASSAGMDTEAFF. The CDR3, as DNA: TGTGCCAGTAGTGCAGGGATGGACACTGAAGCTTTCTTT.

This chain joins TRBV30 and TRBJ1-5; 9 bases map to TRBD1. Germline V gene sequence: CDR1 GTSNPN, CDR2 SVGIG (reference sequence). The CDR3 loop spans 16 amino acids. With 2 bases clipped from V and 6 bases from J, the junction kept 11 bases outside the gene matches. The DNA of the CDR3 is TGTGCCTGGAGTCACCTGGGACAGGGTAGAGGTCAGCCCCAGCATTTT. Its protein product is CAWSHLGQGRGQPQHF. The full variable domain, rest sourced from reference TRBV30 and TRBJ1-5, is SQTIHQWPATLVQPVGSPLSLECTVEGTSNPNLYWYRQAAGRGLQLLFYSVGIGQISSEVPQNLSASRPQDRQFILSSKKLLLSDSGFYLCAWSHLGQGRGQPQHFGDGTRLSIL.

CDR3 DNA sequence: TGTGCCAGCAGTTTAGTTCAGGGCAACTATGGCTACACCTTC. It translates to CASSLVQGNYGYTF. The V and J genes are TRBV28 and TRBJ1-2; TRBD1 is a possible D gene (5 bases). The CDR3 spans 14 residues. Per the germline V gene, CDR1 is MDHEN and CDR2 is SYDVKM. V gave up 2 bases and J gave up 2 bases, with 9 bases separating them.

The chain joins TRBV9 to TRBJ1-2; TRBD1 aligns across 7 bases. V dropped 7 bases and J dropped 4; count of bases not matched to a gene: 7. This CDR3 region has 13 residues. The V gene's germline CDR1 is SGDLS and CDR2 YYNGEE. The CDR3 DNA reads TGTGCCAGCGCTGCGGGACAGACCTATGGCTACACCTTC. Translated: CASAAGQTYGYTF.

The chain carries TRBV14 and TRBJ2-1, with 10 bases fitting TRBD2. The V and J ends lost 6 bases and 8 bases, in that order; junction bases with no gene match: 13. CDR1 is SGHDN, CDR2 FVKESK, per germline. The CDR3 is made up of 16 amino acids. CDR3 residues: CASRASGRGISDEQFF. As DNA, the CDR3 is TGTGCCAGCAGGGCTAGCGGGAGAGGTATTAGCGATGAGCAGTTCTTC.

The chain has TRBV11-1 and TRBJ2-5, with TRBD1 identical over 7 bases. Germline CDR1 is SGHAT and CDR2 is FQDESV (reference sequence). This CDR3 region has 15 residues. The trim removed 3 bases at V and 2 bases at J, leaving 6 bases unmatched. CDR3 protein: CASSFRPRGQETQYF. In DNA, the CDR3 is TGTGCCAGCAGCTTTCGTCCCAGGGGGCAAGAGACCCAGTACTTC.

This clone was found once. The chain couples TRBV5-4 to TRBJ2-7; D is possibly TRBD1 (7 bases). The CDR3 sequence is 15 residues long. Trimming pared 1 base from V and 2 bases from J, leaving 13 bases between. CDR1 and CDR2 from the germline V gene are SGHNT and YYREEE (reference sequence). CDR3: CASSLTQGGPYEQYF. CDR3 DNA: TGTGCCAGCAGCTTGACCCAGGGGGGCCCCTACGAGCAGTACTTC.

The chain links TRBV7-3 to TRBJ1-5, with a weak D call TRBD1 (6 bases). This CDR3 comprises 13 residues. V shed 2 bases and J shed 5 bases, with 7 bases lying between them. Germline V CDR1 and CDR2: SGHTA, FQGTGA. The DNA of the CDR3 is TGTGCCAGCAGCTTATACAGGGATCAGCCCCAGCATTTT. Residues: CASSLYRDQPQHF. The full variable domain, with the rest looked up from reference TRBV7-3 and TRBJ1-5, is GAGVSQTPSNKVTEKGKYVELRCDPISGHTALYWYRQSLGQGPEFLIYFQGTGAADDSGLPNDRFFAVRPEGSVSTLKIQRTERGDSAVYLCASSLYRDQPQHFGDGTRLSIL.

V gene TRBV7-3 combines with J gene TRBJ1-2; possible D gene TRBD1, 6 bases. The CDR3 covers 15 residues. The V end was cut by 3 bases, the J end by 8 bases, with 19 bases between. CDR1 and CDR2 (germline): SGHTA, FQGTGA. The DNA of the CDR3 is TGTGCCAGCAGCTTGAGGTCAGGGGAACGAGAAGGCTACACCTTC. It is translated as CASSLRSGEREGYTF.

The chain combines TRBV18 with TRBJ2-7, with 8 bases fitting TRBD2. Germline CDR1 is KGHSH and CDR2 is LQKENI. After removal of 3 bases from V and 6 bases from J, the junction contained 10 bases not matched to a gene. This CDR3 has 15 residues. The DNA for the CDR3 is TGTGCCAGCTCACCTTCGGGACTAGTGGTGGTCGAGCAGTACTTC. It specifies CASSPSGLVVVEQYF.

This CDR3 is CASSQTSGRADTQYF. In DNA, the CDR3 is TGTGCCAGCAGCCAGACTAGCGGGAGAGCAGATACGCAGTATTTT. V and J are TRBV14 and TRBJ2-3; 12 positions match TRBD2. Per germline, CDR1 SGHDN and CDR2 FVKESK. The CDR3 contains 15 residues. The trim removed 3 bases at V and 4 bases at J, leaving 2 bases unmatched.

The chain uses TRBV7-6 and TRBJ1-2; 8 nucleotides agree with TRBD1. The V gene's germline CDR1 is SGHVS and CDR2 FNYEAQ. With 10 bases clipped from V and 3 bases from J, the junction kept 7 bases outside the gene matches. This CDR3 has 13 residues. The CDR3 region has the DNA TGTGCCACAAAAGGACAGGGTGACTATGGCTACACCTTC. It is translated as CATKGQGDYGYTF.

The chain has TRBV27 and TRBJ1-4, with 8 bases that match TRBD1. This CDR3 region has 14 residues. The ends lost 6 bases at V and 8 bases at J; junction bases unmatched: 8. The germline CDR1 and CDR2 sequences are MNHEY and SMNVEV (reference sequence). The CDR3 region is CASRPTGEFEKLFF. The CDR3 nucleotides are TGTGCCAGCAGGCCGACAGGGGAGTTCGAAAAACTGTTTTTT.

Points on this clone: This sample also contains other DNA sequences that code for the same CDR3. The V and J genes are TRBV15 and TRBJ2-5, with 7 bases fitting TRBD1. This CDR3 contains 12 residues. Germline V gene lookup returns CDR1 LNHNV and CDR2 YYDKDF (reference sequence). V shed 8 bases, J shed 2 bases, and the junction held 2 bases outside the gene matches. The chain's CDR3 is CATGTAQETQYF. Here the CDR3 DNA reads TGTGCCACCGGGACAGCTCAAGAGACCCAGTACTTC.

This clone was found once. The gene calls are TRBV6-5 and TRBJ1-4; TRBD1 matches at 7 bases. V dropped 7 bases and J dropped 0; count of bases not matched to a gene: 5. The CDR3 totals 15 residues. From germline, CDR1 is MNHEY and CDR2 SVGAGI. CDR3 protein: CASKTGLSTNEKLFF. DNA for the CDR3: TGTGCCAGCAAGACAGGGCTCTCAACTAATGAAAAACTGTTTTTT.

V usage is TRBV30 and J usage is TRBJ2-1; 9 bases match TRBD2. The CDR3 runs 13 residues. V lost 4 bases to trimming and J lost 10 bases; unmatched junction nucleotides: 8. Looked up from germline, CDR1 is GTSNPN and CDR2 is SVGIG (reference sequence). In nucleotides, the CDR3 is TGTGCCTGGACAGCGGGAGGAATAAAGGAGCAGTTCTTC. Encoded protein: CAWTAGGIKEQFF.

This chain connects TRBV20-1 to TRBJ1-2; D uncertain. Per germline, CDR1 DFQATT and CDR2 SNEGSKA (reference sequence). The CDR3 has 11 residues. The V end lost 1 base, the J end lost 6 bases, and 6 bases lay between the germline ends. CDR3 protein: CSARVGDGYTF. CDR3 bases: TGCAGTGCTAGAGTGGGAGATGGCTACACCTTC.